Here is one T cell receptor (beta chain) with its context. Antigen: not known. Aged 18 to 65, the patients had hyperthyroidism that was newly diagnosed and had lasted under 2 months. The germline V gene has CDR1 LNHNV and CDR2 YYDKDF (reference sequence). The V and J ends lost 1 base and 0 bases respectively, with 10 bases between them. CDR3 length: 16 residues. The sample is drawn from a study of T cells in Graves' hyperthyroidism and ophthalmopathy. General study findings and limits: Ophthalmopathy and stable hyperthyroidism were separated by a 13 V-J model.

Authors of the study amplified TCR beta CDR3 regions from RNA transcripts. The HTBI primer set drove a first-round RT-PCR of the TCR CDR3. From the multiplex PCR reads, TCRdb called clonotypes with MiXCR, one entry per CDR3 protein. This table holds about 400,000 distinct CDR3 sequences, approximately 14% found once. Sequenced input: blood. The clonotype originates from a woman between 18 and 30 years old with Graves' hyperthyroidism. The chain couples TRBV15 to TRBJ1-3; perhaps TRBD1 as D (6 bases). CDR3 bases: TGTGCCACCAGCAGAGGGACAGCGTTCTCTGGAAACACCATATATTTT. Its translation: CATSRGTAFSGNTIYF. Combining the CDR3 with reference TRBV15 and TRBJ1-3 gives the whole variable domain DAMVIQNPRYQVTQFGKPVTLSCSQTLNHNVMYWYQQKSSQAPKLLFHYYDKDFNNEADTPDNFQSRRPNTSFCFLDIRSPGLGDTAMYLCATSRGTAFSGNTIYFGEGSWLTVV.